This T cell receptor (beta chain) was recorded in a study of blood T cell repertoires in COVID-19. In the study overall: T cells, B-cell-depleted T cells, or PBMCs supplied cDNA or gDNA.

The protocol was immunoSEQ multiplex PCR, while the TCRdb copy is restricted to in-frame clones and leaves out a portion. The sample yields around 430,000 clones, more than 75% seen once. This CDR3 is 18 amino acids long. V was pared by 1 base and J by 6 bases, with 11 bases of the junction left unmatched. Germline V lookup: CDR1 MDHEN, CDR2 SYDVKM. Sequencing used PBMCs or T cells enriched from blood (not recorded which). This receptor was taken from a woman in her 50s who had recovered from COVID-19. V gene TRBV28 combines with J gene TRBJ1-5, with 11 bases lining up with TRBD1. The CDR3 nucleotides are TGTGCCAGCAGTTTATTTTCAGCTGGGACAGGGGGTCCTCAGCCCCAGCATTTT. This sequence encodes CASSLFSAGTGGPQPQHF.